The next 13 T cell receptor beta chains were all read from a single sample in a study of somatic mutations in cytotoxic T cells in rheumatoid arthritis. Clones were sequenced by immunoSEQ multiplex PCR, and TCRdb holds only the in-frame ones, with some missing. The table records approximately 9,500 clones, approximately 86% of them present only once. Specimen: CD8+ T cells sorted from blood. The receptors were gathered from an adult with rheumatoid arthritis.

This chain uses TRBV5-1 with TRBJ2-3; D ambiguous. The germline V gene encodes CDR1 SGHRS and CDR2 YFSETQ. With 0 bases removed from V and 4 bases from J, the gap between germline ends came to 3 bases. The CDR3 extends over 12 amino acids. For the CDR3, the DNA is TGCGCCAGCAGCTTGGTCGCAGATACGCAGTATTTT. Encoded protein: CASSLVADTQYF.

CDR3 in amino acids: CASSFGRTSGGGEQFF. In DNA, the CDR3 is TGTGCCAGCAGCTTCGGGCGGACTAGCGGGGGAGGTGAGCAGTTCTTC. The chain couples TRBV5-4 to TRBJ2-1; 13 bases match TRBD2. Germline CDR1 reads SGHNT; CDR2 reads YYREEE (reference sequence). The CDR3 runs 16 residues. Trimming removed 2 bases from V and 9 bases from J; junction bases left unmatched: 8.

The chain combines TRBV5-4 with TRBJ2-7, with D tentatively TRBD1 (5 bases). The germline V gene encodes CDR1 SGHNT and CDR2 YYREEE (reference sequence). CDR3 length: 14 amino acids. The V end was cut by 0 bases, the J end by 0 bases, with 7 bases between. Here the CDR3 DNA reads TGTGCCAGCAGCTTGGGGACAAGCTCCTACGAGCAGTACTTC. Amino acids: CASSLGTSSYEQYF.

The CDR3 here is CASRPEASDTQYF. CDR3 coding DNA: TGCGCCAGCAGGCCTGAGGCGTCAGATACGCAGTATTTT. The chain links TRBV4-1 to TRBJ2-3; D remains ambiguous. Between the trimmed V and J ends, which lost 6 bases and 4 bases, there was a span of 11 bases. The CDR3 contains 13 residues. From germline, CDR1 is MGHRA and CDR2 YSYEKL.

CDR3 nucleotide sequence: TGTGCCAGCAGTGAAATTTTTATGACGAGGAGATCGATAGATACGCAGTATTTT. Translation: CASSEIFMTRRSIDTQYF. The V and J genes are TRBV25-1 and TRBJ2-3; no clear D. The CDR3 runs 18 residues. Trimming took 2 bases from V and 5 from J, leaving 23 bases between them. CDR1 and CDR2 from the germline V gene are MGHDK and SYGVNS.

The chain uses TRBV5-1 and TRBJ1-1, with TRBD1 matching 8 bases. V shed 0 bases and J 1 base; nucleotides not matched to a gene: 11. The germline V gene encodes CDR1 SGHRS and CDR2 YFSETQ. The CDR3 contains 18 residues. The CDR3 is CASSLGRRWTGPNTEAFF. The CDR3 coding sequence is TGCGCCAGCAGCTTGGGCCGAAGGTGGACAGGGCCGAACACTGAAGCTTTCTTT.

V and J are TRBV9 and TRBJ1-4; perhaps TRBD1 as D (5 bases). CDR1 is SGDLS, CDR2 YYNGEE, per germline. With 3 bases removed from V and 0 bases from J, the gap between germline ends came to 9 bases. This CDR3 is 15 amino acids long. The CDR3 DNA reads as TGTGCCAGCAGCGGAACAGGATCAACTAATGAAAAACTGTTTTTT. Translating gives CASSGTGSTNEKLFF. Using reference TRBV9 and TRBJ1-4 for the parts outside the CDR3, the full variable domain is DSGVTQTPKHLITATGQRVTLRCSPRSGDLSVYWYQQSLDQGLQFLIQYYNGEERAKGNILERFSAQQFPDLHSELNLSSLELGDSALYFCASSGTGSTNEKLFFGSGTQLSVL.

V and J are TRBV27 and TRBJ1-3, with 8 bases fitting TRBD1. Germline V gives CDR1 MNHEY, CDR2 SMNVEV (reference sequence). This CDR3 region has 15 residues. V lost 5 bases to trimming and J lost 2 bases; unmatched junction nucleotides: 5. CDR3 in DNA: TGTGCCAGCAGTCCGACAGGGGCGGCTGGAAACACCATATATTTT. Its translation: CASSPTGAAGNTIYF.

Only one count was recorded for this clone. The chain couples TRBV9 to TRBJ2-7, with no clear D. Germline V gene lookup returns CDR1 SGDLS and CDR2 YYNGEE. The CDR3 totals 13 residues. Trimming left V 1 base short and J 3 bases short, with 8 bases between. The CDR3, as DNA: TGTGCCAGCAGCGTATCGGACCACTACGAGCAGTACTTC. Residues: CASSVSDHYEQYF.

The gene calls are TRBV18 and TRBJ2-3; 12 bases are shared with TRBD2. This CDR3 contains 16 residues. Per the germline V gene, CDR1 is KGHSH and CDR2 is LQKENI. V dropped 3 bases and J dropped 9; count of bases not matched to a gene: 10. The CDR3 protein is CASSPSLAGGPGTQYF. CDR3 sequence (DNA): TGTGCCAGCTCACCTTCACTAGCGGGGGGCCCTGGAACGCAGTATTTT. The full variable domain, with the rest looked up from reference TRBV18 and TRBJ2-3, is NAGVMQNPRHLVRRRGQEARLRCSPMKGHSHVYWYRQLPEEGLKFMVYLQKENIIDESGMPKERFSAEFPKEGPSILRIQQVVRGDSAAYFCASSPSLAGGPGTQYFGPGTRLTVL.

The rearrangement links TRBV14 to TRBJ1-2; perhaps TRBD1 as D (5 bases). Germline V lookup: CDR1 SGHDN, CDR2 FVKESK. The CDR3 sequence is 17 residues long. Trimming pared 2 bases from V and 3 bases from J, leaving 19 bases between. CDR3 residues: CASSQLQSLGLHYGYTF. The DNA of the CDR3 is TGTGCCAGCAGCCAACTACAATCATTGGGACTGCACTATGGCTACACCTTC.

This clone has more than one count but fewer than ten. The chain joins TRBV14 to TRBJ2-4; D unresolved. Germline V gene sequence: CDR1 SGHDN, CDR2 FVKESK. This CDR3 region has 14 residues. The V and J ends lost 0 bases and 5 bases respectively, with 8 bases between them. This CDR3 reads CASSQDLVQNIQYF. For the CDR3, the DNA is TGTGCCAGCAGCCAAGATTTGGTCCAAAACATTCAGTACTTC.

V is TRBV5-6 and J is TRBJ2-3, with D maybe TRBD1 (5 bases). Trimming pared 2 bases from V and 1 base from J, leaving 8 bases between. Germline loops: CDR1 SGHDT, CDR2 YYEEEE. CDR3 length: 14 amino acids. Here the CDR3 DNA reads TGTGCCAGCAGCTTAGAAGGGGGCACAGATACGCAGTATTTT. The encoded protein is CASSLEGGTDTQYF. The full variable domain, rest sourced from reference TRBV5-6 and TRBJ2-3, is DAGVTQSPTHLIKTRGQQVTLRCSPKSGHDTVSWYQQALGQGPQFIFQYYEEEERQRGNFPDRFSGHQFPNYSSELNVNALLLGDSALYLCASSLEGGTDTQYFGPGTRLTVL.